One and the same sample provided the 20 T cell receptor beta chains below, sequenced in a study of Graves' ophthalmopathy and Graves' hyperthyroidism. As the template, RNA transcripts were used to amplify TCR beta CDR3 regions. The first-round RT-PCR employed HTBI primers together with the Qiagen OneStep RT-PCR kit. A multiplex PCR was then performed as the second round. A single record per CDR3 protein comes from TCRdb applying MiXCR to the multiplex PCR reads. This table has approximately 480,000 distinct CDR3 sequences, under 15% appearing once. Sequenced: blood. All receptors derive from a woman in her twenties or thirties with Graves' ophthalmopathy.

This clonotype has ten or more counts. This chain links TRBV12-3 or TRBV12-4 with TRBJ2-7; 11 nucleotides align to TRBD1. This CDR3 spans 14 amino acids. With 5 bases clipped from V and 5 bases from J, the junction kept 5 bases outside the gene matches. The DNA for the CDR3 is TGTGCCAGCAGTCGGACAGGGGGCTCGGACGAGCAGTACTTC. This translates into CASSRTGGSDEQYF.

This clonotype was seen repeatedly, ten times or more. The chain uses TRBV6-5 and TRBJ1-5, with TRBD1 identical over 7 bases. The trim removed 4 bases at V and 4 bases at J, leaving 7 bases unmatched. The CDR3 sequence is 15 residues long. Germline CDR1 is MNHEY and CDR2 is SVGAGI. CDR3 bases: TGTGCCAGCAGTTCCGGGACAGCCAAGAATCAGCCCCAGCATTTT. It translates to CASSSGTAKNQPQHF.

This clonotype came up many times. This CDR3 is CSARDRRAYEGYTF. CDR3 nucleotide sequence: TGCAGTGCTCGCGACCGCCGGGCATATGAGGGCTACACCTTC. The chain is built from TRBV20-1 and TRBJ1-2; unclear D gene. CDR1 is DFQATT, CDR2 SNEGSKA, per germline (reference sequence). V shed 5 bases and J shed 8 bases, with 21 bases lying between them. CDR3 length: 14 residues.

This clonotype was detected ten times or more. The CDR3 loop reads CASSLRDSNQPQHF. The CDR3 DNA reads as TGTGCCAGCAGTTTGAGGGATAGCAATCAGCCCCAGCATTTT. This sequence joins TRBV28 and TRBJ1-5; D gene ambiguous. V was shortened by 3 bases and J by 0 bases, with 6 bases between the two germline ends. The CDR3 covers 14 residues. Germline values: CDR1 MDHEN, CDR2 SYDVKM. Combining the CDR3 with reference TRBV28 and TRBJ1-5 gives the whole variable domain DVKVTQSSRYLVKRTGEKVFLECVQDMDHENMFWYRQDPGLGLRLIYFSYDVKMKEKGDIPEGYSVSREKKERFSLILESASTNQTSMYLCASSLRDSNQPQHFGDGTRLSIL.

This clonotype was observed at least ten times. The chain recombines TRBV2 with TRBJ1-2; D is unresolved. V dropped 0 bases and J dropped 4 bases, with 12 bases sitting between them. CDR1 and CDR2 (germline): SNHLY, FYNNEI. The CDR3 contains 15 residues. This CDR3 reads CASSEASRAVYGYTF. In nucleotides, the CDR3 is TGTGCCAGCAGTGAAGCCTCCAGAGCCGTCTATGGCTACACCTTC.

At least ten counts were recorded for this clonotype. The V call is TRBV27, the J call TRBJ2-2; a weak D match, TRBD2 (6 bases). The V gene's germline CDR1 is MNHEY and CDR2 SMNVEV (reference sequence). V lost 1 base and J lost 6, with 9 bases in between. The CDR3 contains 14 residues. This CDR3 reads CASSLFWEAGELFF. Here the CDR3 DNA reads TGTGCCAGCAGTTTATTCTGGGAGGCCGGGGAGCTGTTTTTT.

On this clonotype itself: A much larger clone differs from this one at a single base, so this may be a read error. The V and J genes are TRBV6-1 and TRBJ1-2; 10 nucleotides match TRBD1. The CDR3 is 16 residues long. The germline CDR1 and CDR2 sequences are MNHNS and SASEGT. The CDR3 nucleotides are TGTGCCAGCAAATATGATGGGGGACAGGGGCCTTATGGCCACACCTTC. This sequence encodes CASKYDGGQGPYGHTF.

This clonotype showed up many times. The chain couples TRBV7-9 to TRBJ1-2; TRBD1 might be the D (6 bases). The CDR3 has 13 residues. The V end was cut by 4 bases, the J end by 7 bases, with 13 bases between. The germline gives CDR1 SEHNR, CDR2 FQNEAQ (reference sequence). The DNA for the CDR3 is TGTGCCAGCAGCTCTACAGGGAAGGGTGGCTACACCTTC. Amino acid sequence: CASSSTGKGGYTF. The full variable domain, with the rest looked up from reference TRBV7-9 and TRBJ1-2, is DTGVSQNPRHKITKRGQNVTFRCDPISEHNRLYWYRQTLGQGPEFLTYFQNEAQLEKSRLLSDRFSAERPKGSFSTLEIQRTEQGDSAMYLCASSSTGKGGYTFGSGTRLTVV.

This clonotype was found many times. The gene calls are TRBV6-2 or TRBV6-3 and TRBJ2-7, with D possibly TRBD1 on 5 matching bases. CDR1 is MNHEY and CDR2 is SVGEGT in the germline V gene. Trimming removed 9 bases from V and 8 bases from J, with 20 bases in between. The CDR3 is made up of 13 amino acids. In DNA, the CDR3 is TGTGCCAGTCAGGCAAGTAGGGGAATGAAGCAGTACTTC. Residues: CASQASRGMKQYF.

This clonotype has a count of ten or more. The chain is built from TRBV3-1 and TRBJ1-2, with 7 bases that match TRBD1. With 4 bases clipped from V and 7 bases from J, the junction kept 9 bases outside the gene matches. This CDR3 spans 14 amino acids. Germline values: CDR1 LGHDT, CDR2 YNNKEL (reference sequence). The CDR3 nucleotides read TGTGCCAGCAGCCCCACGCGACAGGGTGGTGGCTACACCTTC. Protein sequence: CASSPTRQGGGYTF.

This chain links TRBV3-1 with TRBJ1-2; 7 positions agree with TRBD1. Trimming removed 4 bases from V and 8 bases from J; junction bases left unmatched: 19. This CDR3 is built from 17 residues. The germline V gene encodes CDR1 LGHDT and CDR2 YNNKEL (reference sequence). CDR3 nucleotides: TGTGCCAGCAGCCCACGGGGTAGGACAGGACTGAGGTGGGGCTACACCTTC. Protein sequence: CASSPRGRTGLRWGYTF. Together with reference TRBV3-1 and TRBJ1-2, the CDR3 gives the full variable domain: DTAVSQTPKYLVTQMGNDKSIKCEQNLGHDTMYWYKQDSKKFLKIMFSYNNKELIINETVPNRFSPKSPDKAHLNLHINSLELGDSAVYFCASSPRGRTGLRWGYTFGSGTRLTVV.

The chain carries TRBV11-2 and TRBJ2-7, with D tentatively TRBD1 (6 bases). The CDR3 is 14 amino acids. Trimming cost V 3 bases and J 2 bases, with 11 bases left between them. The germline CDR1 and CDR2 sequences are SGHAT and FQNNGV. The CDR3 here is CASSFSRGTYEQYF. The CDR3 DNA follows: TGTGCCAGCAGCTTTTCCAGGGGCACCTACGAGCAGTACTTC.

About this clonotype itself: A much bigger clone sits one base away, suggesting this may be a read error. This chain links TRBV12-3 or TRBV12-4 with TRBJ1-1; D is perhaps TRBD1 (6 bases). CDR3 length: 15 amino acids. With 7 bases removed from V and 2 bases from J, the gap between germline ends came to 17 bases. CDR3 in DNA: TGTGCCAGCACTAGGGGAAGCAGGGGAAACACTGAAGCTTTCTTT. The encoded protein is CASTRGSRGNTEAFF.

The sample holds a few counts of this clonotype. The gene calls are TRBV20-1 and TRBJ2-2; D ambiguous. V was pared by 0 bases and J by 3 bases, with 5 bases between. Germline assignment: CDR1 DFQATT and CDR2 SNEGSKA (reference sequence). CDR3 length: 13 amino acids. CDR3 DNA: TGCAGTGCTAGAGATCGGGACACCGGGGAGCTGTTTTTT. It codes for CSARDRDTGELFF.

This clonotype was counted at least ten times. This chain uses TRBV12-3 or TRBV12-4 with TRBJ1-2, with D perhaps TRBD1 (5 bases). This CDR3 is 13 amino acids long. Trimming removed 5 bases from V and 6 bases from J, with 13 bases in between. Written as DNA, the CDR3 is TGTGCCAGCAGTCCCGACAGTCTCCATGGCTACACCTTC. This translates into CASSPDSLHGYTF.

The chain links TRBV20-1 to TRBJ2-2, with D perhaps matching TRBD2 (5 bases). Germline V gene data show CDR1 as DFQATT and CDR2 as SNEGSKA (reference sequence). V was clipped by 2 bases and J by 7 bases, with 11 bases between them. The CDR3 length is 13 residues. CDR3 residues: CSARRGSVGELFF. The CDR3 region has the DNA TGCAGTGCTAGAAGAGGGAGCGTCGGGGAGCTGTTTTTT.

The J gene is TRBJ2-7, the V gene TRBV20-1, with 7 bases identical to TRBD2. Germline CDR1 is DFQATT and CDR2 is SNEGSKA (reference sequence). This CDR3 region has 12 residues. Unmatched junction bases numbered 4, after V lost 3 bases and J lost 5 bases. DNA for the CDR3: TGCAGTGCTAGGAGACTAGCCCACGAGCAGTACTTC. It translates to CSARRLAHEQYF.

In this sample, this clonotype turned up many times. The chain uses TRBV5-1 and TRBJ2-5; D unclear. Germline CDR1 SGHRS, CDR2 YFSETQ. The CDR3 contains 14 residues. The germline V and J ends were trimmed by 0 bases and 2 bases, with 8 bases remaining between them. The CDR3 region has the DNA TGCGCCAGCAGCTTGGCGTCAGGTCAAGAGACCCAGTACTTC. Translating gives CASSLASGQETQYF. The whole variable domain, remainder taken from reference TRBV5-1 and TRBJ2-5, is KAGVTQTPRYLIKTRGQQVTLSCSPISGHRSVSWYQQTPGQGLQFLFEYFSETQRNKGNFPGRFSGRQFSNSRSEMNVSTLELGDSALYLCASSLASGQETQYFGPGTRLLVL.

This clonotype was counted a few times. This chain joins TRBV5-1 and TRBJ2-5; either TRBD1 or TRBD2 may fit D (5 bases each). V lost 0 bases to trimming and J lost 1 base, with 7 bases between them. The CDR3 length is 14 residues. Germline V gene lookup returns CDR1 SGHRS and CDR2 YFSETQ. The CDR3 loop reads CASSLAGTQETQYF. The CDR3 nucleotides are TGCGCCAGCAGCTTGGCCGGGACCCAAGAGACCCAGTACTTC.

This chain connects TRBV6-2 or TRBV6-3 to TRBJ1-6; D call uncertain. This CDR3 is 16 amino acids long. Germline values: CDR1 MNHEY, CDR2 SVGEGT. The V and J ends lost 0 bases and 7 bases respectively, with 13 bases between them. DNA of the CDR3: TGTGCCAGCAGTTACTCGAGTGCGGGGATGAATTCACCCCTCCACTTT. This codes for CASSYSSAGMNSPLHF.